This T cell receptor (beta chain) was identified in a study of beta chain features in type 1 diabetes. General observations from the study: Type 1 diabetes patients had TCRB CDR3s that were shorter (moderately but significantly so) in all four CD4+ subsets.

What was sequenced were expressed TCRB transcripts, since all of the isolated RNA had been reverse transcribed. Sequencing used immunoSEQ multiplex PCR; TCRdb keeps in-frame clones, though not all of them. The sample has about 170,000 clones, about 7.8% seen once. This clone has only a few counts. Its antigen is currently unknown. Sorting with CD45RO/CCR7/CD25/CD127/CD95/CD27 yielded naive, central memory, regulatory and stem-like memory CD4+ cells. The TCR comes from a woman in her forties with type 1 diabetes. Material: central memory CD4+ T cells from blood.

The CDR3 bases are TGCAGCGTGCCGGGACTAGCGGGAGCTGGGGAGCTGTTTTTT. This translates into CSVPGLAGAGELFF. The chain joins TRBV29-1 to TRBJ2-2; 14 bases are shared with TRBD2. The length of the CDR3 is 14 residues. With 6 bases clipped from V and 8 bases from J, the junction kept 5 bases outside the gene matches. Germline values: CDR1 SQVTM, CDR2 ANQGSEA.